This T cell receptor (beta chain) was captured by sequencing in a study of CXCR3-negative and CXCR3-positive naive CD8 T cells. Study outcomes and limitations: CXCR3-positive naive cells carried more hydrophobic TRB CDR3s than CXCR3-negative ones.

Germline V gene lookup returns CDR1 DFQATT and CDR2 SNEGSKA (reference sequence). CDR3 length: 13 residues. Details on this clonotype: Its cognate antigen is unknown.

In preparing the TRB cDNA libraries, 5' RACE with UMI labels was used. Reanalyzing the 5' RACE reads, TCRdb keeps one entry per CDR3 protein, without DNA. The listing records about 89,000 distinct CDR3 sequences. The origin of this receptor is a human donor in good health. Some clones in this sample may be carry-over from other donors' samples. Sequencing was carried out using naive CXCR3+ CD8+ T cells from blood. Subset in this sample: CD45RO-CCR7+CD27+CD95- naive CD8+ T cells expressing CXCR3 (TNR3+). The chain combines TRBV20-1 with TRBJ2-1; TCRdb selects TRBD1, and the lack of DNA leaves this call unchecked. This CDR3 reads CSAPGGNDNEQFF.